This is a list of T cell receptor beta chains from one sample in a study of blood T cell repertoires in COVID-19. TCRdb's copy holds only in-frame clones and misses some; the assay was immunoSEQ multiplex PCR. The repertoire consists of about 160,000 clones, with approximately 85% occurring once and the leading ten covering less than 8%. Sample: peripheral blood. Source of these receptors: a man older than 75 with COVID-19, enrolled during active disease. CDR3s include the opening cysteine and the closing phenylalanine or tryptophan. The order of the fields is J gene, clone size, V gene, D gene, CDR3 protein, CDR3 DNA. D genes are given only for firm matches. Clone size is given for some rows only: seen once, a few or many times, or a class if the clone is expanded.

TRBJ2-2	-	TRBV7-3	-	CASSLNVEDTGELFF	TGTGCCAGCAGCTTAAACGTAGAGGACACCGGGGAGCTGTTTTTT
TRBJ2-1	-	TRBV2	-	CASKEGGVSEQFF	TGTGCCAGCAAAGAGGGTGGGGTCAGTGAGCAGTTCTTC
TRBJ1-3	few	TRBV4-2	-	CASSRGTDTGNTIYF	TGTGCCAGCAGCCGGGGGACTGACACTGGAAACACCATATATTTT
TRBJ1-2	-	TRBV9	-	CASSSYYGYTF	TGTGCCAGCAGCTCTTACTATGGCTACACCTTC
TRBJ2-7	-	TRBV9	TRBD1	CASGLGQGSYEQYF	TGTGCCAGCGGACTGGGACAGGGCTCCTACGAGCAGTACTTC
TRBJ2-1	-	TRBV11-2	-	CASSLADEQFF	TGTGCCAGCAGCTTAGCAGATGAGCAGTTCTTC
TRBJ2-7	-	TRBV6-1	-	CASSDVLAGRSSYEQYF	TGTGCCAGCAGTGATGTACTAGCAGGACGGAGCTCCTACGAGCAGTACTTC
TRBJ1-1	-	TRBV4-1	TRBD1	CASSQHSGQGPAGAFF	TGCGCCAGCAGCCAGCACTCGGGACAGGGCCCGGCCGGAGCTTTCTTT
TRBJ2-2	-	TRBV29-1	TRBD1	CSVGTGDTGELFF	TGCAGCGTTGGGACAGGGGACACCGGGGAGCTGTTTTTT
TRBJ2-3	-	TRBV5-1	TRBD2	CASSPTSEGDTQYF	TGCGCCAGCAGCCCGACTAGCGAGGGTGATACGCAGTATTTT
TRBJ2-5	-	TRBV6-1	TRBD2	CASSDTSGGLQETQYF	TGTGCCAGCAGTGACACTAGCGGGGGGCTCCAAGAGACCCAGTACTTC
TRBJ2-1	-	TRBV6-2/TRBV6-3	TRBD1	CASSYSGQVGNEQFF	TGTGCCAGCAGTTACTCGGGACAGGTTGGTAATGAGCAGTTCTTC
TRBJ2-3	-	TRBV20-1	TRBD2	CSASQASGGANTQYF	TGCAGTGCTAGTCAAGCGAGCGGGGGGGCAAATACGCAGTATTTT
TRBJ1-5	-	TRBV2	-	CASNGRYRNQPQHF	TGTGCCAGCAACGGCAGGTACCGAAATCAGCCCCAGCATTTT
TRBJ2-1	-	TRBV19	-	CASSIKGLSSSYNEQFF	TGTGCCAGTAGTATAAAAGGACTGTCGAGCTCCTACAATGAGCAGTTCTTC
TRBJ1-3	many	TRBV29-1	-	CSASGGAGGNTIYF	TGCAGCGCCAGCGGGGGGGCTGGGGGAAACACCATATATTTT
TRBJ1-2	-	TRBV19	-	CASSRQDPGNGYTF	TGTGCCAGTAGTAGACAGGACCCGGGCAATGGCTACACCTTC
TRBJ2-3	-	TRBV6-1	TRBD2	CASSEGGNTDTQYF	TGTGCCAGCAGTGAGGGGGGGAACACAGATACGCAGTATTTT